This T cell receptor beta chain comes out of a study of T cell repertoires in cytomegalovirus infection. For the study at large: Public TCR beta signatures indicated both CMV infection and matching HLA type.

Each CDR3 protein gets one entry after TCRdb re-called the reads with MiXCR. This table holds 510,000 or so distinct CDR3 sequences, about 30% found once. Of note for this clonotype: Its specificity is unknown.

Germline-derived CDR1 and CDR2 are LNHDA and SQIVND (reference sequence). The CDR3 consists of 17 residues. V was shortened by 1 base and J by 1 base, with 14 bases between the two germline ends. Whole-study results and caveats: The ex vivo response was dominated by HLA-C-restricted CMV-specific TCR beta clonotypes. Identification of carriers of CMV plus the relevant HLA was performed using cumulative public TCR beta family frequency.

This TCR was sampled from a human donor in good health (CMV status not recorded). Some clones in this sample may be carry-over from other donors' samples. The sequenced material came from PBMCs. The chain uses TRBV19 and TRBJ1-5, with D possibly being TRBD1 (5 bases). The CDR3 region has the DNA TGTGCCAGTAGTATAGTTTTCGGGGGTTCAAGCAATCAGCCCCAGCATTTT. Its translation is CASSIVFGGSSNQPQHF.